This T cell receptor (beta chain) was observed in a study of blood T cells in healthy people across ages. This clonotype has only a few counts. In terms of origin and age, donors were healthy Caucasian individuals from Russia aged about 6 to 100. Isolation per sample recovered at least 7 million PBMCs. V was clipped by 0 bases and J by 3 bases, with 15 bases between them. From germline, CDR1 is DFQATT and CDR2 SNEGSKA (reference sequence). The CDR3 loop spans 15 amino acids. For the second PCR, which ran for roughly 6 to 12 cycles, a sample-barcoded 5' primer and a J-beta primer mix were used. TCRdb reprocessed the 5' RACE reads with MiXCR, giving one entry per CDR3 protein. The sample consists of about 1,400,000 distinct CDR3 sequences, about 43% of them appearing once.

This chain joins TRBV20-1 and TRBJ2-7, with D maybe TRBD2 (6 bases). The TCR sequence derives from a woman in her late teens or twenties in good health. Sequenced input: blood. The CDR3 DNA sequence: TGCAGTGCTAGAGACGCCGGGAGTACCCTCTACGAGCAGTACTTC. Protein sequence: CSARDAGSTLYEQYF.